What follows is one T cell receptor (beta chain) and its context. All recovered Cohort 3 donors got two negative PCRs, got clearance, or saw symptom resolution. These data belong to a study of blood T cell repertoires in COVID-19. Libraries were prepared by immunoSEQ multiplex PCR; TCRdb keeps only in-frame clonotypes and omits some of them. This table holds under 250,000 clones, more than 80% found once. Material: PBMCs or T cells enriched from blood (not recorded which). The sequence was obtained from a man aged 55 to 69 who had recovered from COVID-19.

The CDR3 nucleotides are TGCGCCAGCAGCTTGGCCTCGTCAGGAGGGACCTACGAGCAGTACTTC. Protein: CASSLASSGGTYEQYF. This chain links TRBV5-1 with TRBJ2-7; a possible D gene is TRBD2 (6 bases). This CDR3 comprises 16 residues. V was pared by 0 bases and J by 2 bases, with 15 bases between. Germline values: CDR1 SGHRS, CDR2 YFSETQ.